This T cell receptor (beta chain) stems from a study of shared clonotypes between healthy human individuals. General study results and limits: Compared with memory subsets, naive subsets generally had larger estimated richness.

Only Caucasian adults living in Nashville, Tennessee served as donors. This clone was seen more than once but under ten times. Antigen: not known. Clones were read by immunoSEQ multiplex PCR, and TCRdb kept only the in-frame ones, dropping some. The sample carries about 1.1 million clones, around three quarters recorded once. Germline V gene sequence: CDR1 MNHNS, CDR2 SASEGT. The CDR3 spans 14 residues. The V and J ends lost 6 bases and 5 bases, in that order; junction bases with no gene match: 9. Sequencing input: memory CD4+ T cells from PBMCs. Subset meaning: CD45RA-negative fraction. This chain joins TRBV6-1 and TRBJ2-7; 8 bases are a match to TRBD1. This TCR came from a man younger than 35 in good health. Some clones in this sample may be carry-over from other donors' samples. The CDR3 sequence: CASRTGGIVHEQYF. DNA for the CDR3: TGTGCCAGCAGAACAGGGGGTATCGTCCACGAGCAGTACTTC.